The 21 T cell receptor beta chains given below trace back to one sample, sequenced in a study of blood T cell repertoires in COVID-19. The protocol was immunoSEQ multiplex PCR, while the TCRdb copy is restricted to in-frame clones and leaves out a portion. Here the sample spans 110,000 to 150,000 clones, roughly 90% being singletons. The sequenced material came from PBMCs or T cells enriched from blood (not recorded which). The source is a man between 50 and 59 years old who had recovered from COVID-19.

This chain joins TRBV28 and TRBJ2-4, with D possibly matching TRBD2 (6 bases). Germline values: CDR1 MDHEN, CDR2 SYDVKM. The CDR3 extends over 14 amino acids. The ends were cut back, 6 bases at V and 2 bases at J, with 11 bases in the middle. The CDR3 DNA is TGTGCCAGCAGCGGGGGTAGCTCCAAAAACATTCAGTACTTC. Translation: CASSGGSSKNIQYF.

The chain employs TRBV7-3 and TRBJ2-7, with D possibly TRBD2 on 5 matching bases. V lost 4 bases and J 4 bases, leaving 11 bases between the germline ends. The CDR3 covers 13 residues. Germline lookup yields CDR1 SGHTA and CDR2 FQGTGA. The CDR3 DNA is TGTGCCAGCAGCTCCCGACCGGGGTACGAGCAGTACTTC. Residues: CASSSRPGYEQYF.

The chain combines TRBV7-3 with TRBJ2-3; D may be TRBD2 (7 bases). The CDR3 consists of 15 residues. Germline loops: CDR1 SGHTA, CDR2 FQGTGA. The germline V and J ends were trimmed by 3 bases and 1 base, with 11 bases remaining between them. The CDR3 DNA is TGTGCCAGCAGCTTCGGGGGGCCGGGCACAGATACGCAGTATTTT. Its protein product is CASSFGGPGTDTQYF.

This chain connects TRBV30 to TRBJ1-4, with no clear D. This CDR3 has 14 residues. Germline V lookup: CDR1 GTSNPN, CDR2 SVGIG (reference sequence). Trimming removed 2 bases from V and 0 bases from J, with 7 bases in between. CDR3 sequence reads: CAWSLAATNEKLFF. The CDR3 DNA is TGTGCCTGGAGTCTGGCGGCAACTAATGAAAAACTGTTTTTT.

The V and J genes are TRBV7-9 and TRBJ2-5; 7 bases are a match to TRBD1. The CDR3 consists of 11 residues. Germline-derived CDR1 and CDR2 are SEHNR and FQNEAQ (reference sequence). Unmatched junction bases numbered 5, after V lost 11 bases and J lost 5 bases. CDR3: CAVGGAETQYF. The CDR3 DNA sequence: TGTGCCGTAGGGGGCGCGGAGACCCAGTACTTC.

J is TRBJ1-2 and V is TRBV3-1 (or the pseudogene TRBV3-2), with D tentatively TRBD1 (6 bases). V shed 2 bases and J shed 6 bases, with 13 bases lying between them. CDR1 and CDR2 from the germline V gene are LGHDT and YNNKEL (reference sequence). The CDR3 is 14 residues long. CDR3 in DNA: TGTGCCAGCAGCCAAAGGGGGGGCGTCCATGGCTACACCTTC. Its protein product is CASSQRGGVHGYTF.

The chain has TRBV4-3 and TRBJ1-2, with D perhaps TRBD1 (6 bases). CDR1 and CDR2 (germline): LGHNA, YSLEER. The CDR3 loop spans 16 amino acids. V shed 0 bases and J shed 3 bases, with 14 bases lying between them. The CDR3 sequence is CASSQDWTADYYGYTF. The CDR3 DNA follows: TGCGCCAGCAGCCAAGATTGGACAGCGGATTACTATGGCTACACCTTC.

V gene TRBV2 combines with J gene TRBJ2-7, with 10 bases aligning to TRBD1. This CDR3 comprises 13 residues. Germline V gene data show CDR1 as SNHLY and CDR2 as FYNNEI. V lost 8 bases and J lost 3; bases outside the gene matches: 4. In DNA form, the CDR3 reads TGTGCCAGCGGGACAGGGGACTTCTACGAGCAGTACTTC. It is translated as CASGTGDFYEQYF.

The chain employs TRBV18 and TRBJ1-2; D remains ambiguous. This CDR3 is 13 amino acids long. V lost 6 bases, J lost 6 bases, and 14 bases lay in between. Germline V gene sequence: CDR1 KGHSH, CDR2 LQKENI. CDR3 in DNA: TGTGCCAGCTCTCAAACAGCGGGCCATGGCTACACCTTC. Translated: CASSQTAGHGYTF.

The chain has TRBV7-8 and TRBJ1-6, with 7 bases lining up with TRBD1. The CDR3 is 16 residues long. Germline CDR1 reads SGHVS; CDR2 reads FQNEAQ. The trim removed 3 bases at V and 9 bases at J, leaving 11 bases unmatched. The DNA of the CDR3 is TGTGCCAGCAGCTTCGGTAGGGGGCTAAATGGTTCACCCCTCCACTTT. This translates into CASSFGRGLNGSPLHF.

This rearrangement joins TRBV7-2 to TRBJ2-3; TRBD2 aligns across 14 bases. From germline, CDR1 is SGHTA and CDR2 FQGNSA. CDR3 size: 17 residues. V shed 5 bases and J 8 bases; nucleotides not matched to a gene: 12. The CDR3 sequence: CASSPSGLAGAGGTQYF. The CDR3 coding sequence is TGTGCCAGCAGCCCCTCGGGACTAGCGGGGGCTGGGGGTACGCAGTATTTT.

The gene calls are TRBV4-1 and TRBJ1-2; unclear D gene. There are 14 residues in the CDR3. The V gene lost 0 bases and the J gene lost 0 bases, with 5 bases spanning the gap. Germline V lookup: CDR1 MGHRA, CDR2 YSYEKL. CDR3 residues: CASSQDFANYGYTF. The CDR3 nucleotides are TGCGCCAGCAGCCAAGACTTCGCTAACTATGGCTACACCTTC.

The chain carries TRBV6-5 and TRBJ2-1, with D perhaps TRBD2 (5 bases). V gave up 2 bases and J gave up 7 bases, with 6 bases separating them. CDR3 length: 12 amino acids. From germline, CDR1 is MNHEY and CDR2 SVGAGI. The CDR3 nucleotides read TGTGCCAGCAGTTACCCGGGGAATGAGCAGTTCTTC. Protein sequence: CASSYPGNEQFF.

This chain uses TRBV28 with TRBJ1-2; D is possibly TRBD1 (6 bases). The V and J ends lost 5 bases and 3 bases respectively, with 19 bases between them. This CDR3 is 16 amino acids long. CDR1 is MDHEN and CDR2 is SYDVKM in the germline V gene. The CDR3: CASSQRGQPTYYGYTF. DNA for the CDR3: TGTGCCAGCAGTCAGAGAGGACAGCCGACGTACTATGGCTACACCTTC.

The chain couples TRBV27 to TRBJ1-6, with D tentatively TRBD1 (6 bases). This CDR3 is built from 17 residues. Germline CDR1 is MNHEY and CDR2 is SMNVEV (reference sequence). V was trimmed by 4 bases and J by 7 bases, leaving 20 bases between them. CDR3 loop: CASSSTSTDRKNSPLHF. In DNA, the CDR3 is TGTGCCAGCAGTTCAACCTCGACCGACAGGAAAAATTCACCCCTCCACTTT.

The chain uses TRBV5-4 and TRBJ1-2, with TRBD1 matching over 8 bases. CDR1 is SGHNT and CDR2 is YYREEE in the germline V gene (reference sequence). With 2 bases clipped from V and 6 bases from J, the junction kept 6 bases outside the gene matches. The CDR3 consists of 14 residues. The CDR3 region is CASSFGQGRNGYTF. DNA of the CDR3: TGTGCCAGCAGCTTTGGACAGGGCAGGAATGGCTACACCTTC.

In DNA, the CDR3 is TGTGCCAGCAGCTTAAGTGGGACTAGCGGGAGGGCCGGATACAATGAGCAGTTCTTC. The encoded protein is CASSLSGTSGRAGYNEQFF. The rearrangement uses TRBV7-3 and TRBJ2-1; 16 bases match TRBD2. The CDR3 runs 19 residues. CDR1 and CDR2 from the germline V gene are SGHTA and FQGTGA. Losses at the gene ends were 1 base for V and 4 bases for J; bases not matched to a gene: 7.

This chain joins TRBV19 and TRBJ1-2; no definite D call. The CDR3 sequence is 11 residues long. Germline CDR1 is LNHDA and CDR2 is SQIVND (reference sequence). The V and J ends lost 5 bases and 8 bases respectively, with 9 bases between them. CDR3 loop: CASSFNIGYTF. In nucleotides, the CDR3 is TGTGCCAGTAGTTTTAATATAGGCTACACCTTC.

The CDR3 loop is CASRLDRGGNGYTF. The DNA of the CDR3 is TGTGCCAGCAGACTAGACAGGGGGGGAAATGGCTACACCTTC. The chain has TRBV28 and TRBJ1-2, with 9 bases aligning to TRBD1. The V gene end was trimmed by 6 bases and the J gene end by 6 bases; junction bases not matched to a gene: 8. CDR1 and CDR2 from the germline V gene are MDHEN and SYDVKM. The CDR3 runs 14 residues.

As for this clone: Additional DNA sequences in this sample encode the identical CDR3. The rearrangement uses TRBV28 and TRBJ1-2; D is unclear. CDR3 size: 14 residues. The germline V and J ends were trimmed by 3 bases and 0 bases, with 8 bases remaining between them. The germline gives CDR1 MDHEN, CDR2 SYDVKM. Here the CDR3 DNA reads TGTGCCAGCAGTTTGAACAGATCTAACTATGGCTACACCTTC. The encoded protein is CASSLNRSNYGYTF.

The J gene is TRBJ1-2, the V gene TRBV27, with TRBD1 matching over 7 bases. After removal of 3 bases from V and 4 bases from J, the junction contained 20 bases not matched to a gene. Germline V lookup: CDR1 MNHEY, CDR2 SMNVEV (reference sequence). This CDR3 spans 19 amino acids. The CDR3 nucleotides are TGTGCCAGCAGTTTCCGGCCTAGGACAGGTGGACCCTCTAGCTATGGCTACACCTTC. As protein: CASSFRPRTGGPSSYGYTF.